A selection of T cell receptor beta chains follows, all from one sample in a study of blood T cell repertoires in COVID-19. The assay was immunoSEQ multiplex PCR, and TCRdb's table has in-frame clones only and misses some. The data show around 150,000 clones, 77% seen once. Sequenced input: peripheral blood. The receptors here all came from a woman aged 45-60 years with active or convalescent COVID-19. Each CDR3 is given with its conserved first and last residue. The D gene is left open where the match is weak. The size entry is marked missing in some rows and otherwise reads once, few, many or a size class.

D,J,size,V,CDR3,DNA
NA,TRBJ1-3,NA,TRBV6-1,CASSEREGNTIYF,TGTGCCAGCAGTGAGAGGGAAGGAAACACCATATATTTT
TRBD2,TRBJ2-3,few,TRBV5-8,CASSLRSGGRRDTQYF,TGTGCCAGCAGCCTCCGATCGGGGGGGCGTCGGGATACGCAGTATTTT
TRBD2,TRBJ2-5,NA,TRBV11-2,CASSLAGLAGGQETQYF,TGTGCCAGCAGCTTAGCAGGATTGGCGGGGGGCCAAGAGACCCAGTACTTC
TRBD1,TRBJ1-6,once,TRBV6-2/TRBV6-3,CASSPAGQGDSPLHF,TGTGCCAGCAGTCCGGCAGGGCAGGGGGATTCACCCCTCCACTTT
NA,TRBJ1-2,NA,TRBV28,CASSSTGRINYGYTF,TGTGCCAGCAGTTCAACAGGGAGAATTAACTATGGCTACACCTTC
NA,TRBJ1-1,NA,TRBV7-2,CASSLAARNTEAFF,TGTGCCAGCAGCTTAGCGGCCAGGAACACTGAAGCTTTCTTT
NA,TRBJ1-1,NA,TRBV29-1,CSVVGWAKTEAFF,TGCAGCGTTGTAGGCTGGGCTAAGACCGAAGCTTTCTTT
NA,TRBJ1-1,NA,TRBV14,CASSPHRGGLNTEAFF,TGTGCCAGCAGCCCGCATAGGGGGGGTTTGAACACTGAAGCTTTCTTT
TRBD2,TRBJ2-7,NA,TRBV2,CASIATSTSYEQYF,TGTGCCAGCATCGCGACTAGCACATCCTACGAGCAGTACTTC
TRBD2,TRBJ2-3,NA,TRBV30,CAWTTAGGKHTQYF,TGTGCCTGGACCACGGCGGGGGGCAAACATACGCAGTATTTT
NA,TRBJ1-1,NA,TRBV7-9,CASSLTGLNTEAFF,TGTGCCAGCAGCCTGACAGGTTTGAACACTGAAGCTTTCTTT
NA,TRBJ1-3,NA,TRBV11-3,CASSFGPGNTIYF,TGTGCCAGCAGCTTTGGGCCTGGAAACACCATATATTTT
NA,TRBJ1-2,once,TRBV10-3,CAISELGPVAGPYGYTF,TGTGCCATCAGTGAGTTGGGCCCTGTGGCAGGCCCCTATGGCTACACCTTC
NA,TRBJ2-3,few,TRBV30,CAWSVGLLDTQYF,TGTGCCTGGAGTGTGGGCTTATTAGATACGCAGTATTTT
TRBD2,TRBJ2-7,NA,TRBV19,CASSLSGTSSSYEQYF,TGTGCCAGTAGTCTTAGCGGGACATCCAGCTCCTACGAGCAGTACTTC
TRBD1,TRBJ1-6,NA,TRBV6-5,CASTLGDRVNSPLHF,TGTGCCAGCACCTTGGGGGACAGGGTTAATTCACCCCTCCACTTT
TRBD1,TRBJ2-5,once,TRBV6-5,CASTPPDRLETQYF,TGTGCCAGCACCCCCCCGGACAGGTTGGAGACCCAGTACTTC
NA,TRBJ2-3,NA,TRBV7-5,CARSLPPAGGQGDTQYF,TGTGCCAGAAGCTTACCCCCAGCGGGGGGGCAAGGAGATACGCAGTATTTT
TRBD2,TRBJ2-2,NA,TRBV29-1,CSVGTLAGGSNTGELFF,TGCAGCGTTGGGACTCTAGCGGGAGGGTCGAACACCGGGGAGCTGTTTTTT
NA,TRBJ1-5,NA,TRBV18,CASSSGSHQPQHF,TGTGCCAGCTCTTCGGGGTCTCATCAGCCCCAGCATTTT
NA,TRBJ2-2,NA,TRBV7-2,CASSGGILPTGELFF,TGTGCCAGCAGCGGGGGGATTCTCCCAACCGGGGAGCTGTTTTTT
NA,TRBJ2-7,NA,TRBV9,CASSLQGGEQYF,TGTGCCAGCAGCCTCCAGGGGGGCGAGCAGTACTTC
NA,TRBJ2-7,once,TRBV27,CASSSMSASYEQYF,TGTGCCAGCAGTTCAATGAGCGCCAGCTACGAGCAGTACTTC
NA,TRBJ2-7,NA,TRBV6-5,CASGKGPPYEQYF,TGTGCCAGCGGCAAGGGGCCCCCCTACGAGCAGTACTTC
NA,TRBJ1-1,NA,TRBV19,CASSIKDFGNTEAFF,TGTGCCAGTAGTATAAAGGACTTTGGGAACACTGAAGCTTTCTTT
TRBD2,TRBJ2-3,NA,TRBV7-6,CASSQGAGASSTDTQYF,TGTGCCAGCAGCCAGGGAGCGGGGGCCTCTAGCACAGATACGCAGTATTTT
TRBD1,TRBJ1-5,NA,TRBV25-1,CASRDRKPPNQPQHF,TGTGCCAGCAGGGACAGGAAACCTCCCAATCAGCCCCAGCATTTT
TRBD1,TRBJ2-7,NA,TRBV12-3/TRBV12-4,CASSRTGSYEQYF,TGTGCCAGCAGTCGGACAGGGTCCTACGAGCAGTACTTC
TRBD1,TRBJ1-4,NA,TRBV6-2/TRBV6-3,CASSYRQGGKLFF,TGTGCCAGCAGCTATCGACAGGGGGGAAAACTGTTTTTT
TRBD1,TRBJ2-2,NA,TRBV6-5,CASSTFDRGTGELFF,TGTGCCAGCAGTACTTTCGACAGGGGGACCGGGGAGCTGTTTTTT
TRBD1,TRBJ2-3,NA,TRBV7-3,CASSLSLGTGSDTQYF,TGTGCCAGCAGCCTCTCTTTGGGGACAGGGTCAGATACGCAGTATTTT
NA,TRBJ1-6,once,TRBV2,CASSGRTLITNSPLHF,TGTGCCAGCAGTGGAAGGACACTGATAACTAATTCACCCCTCCACTTT
TRBD2,TRBJ2-3,NA,TRBV9,CASSVGGLGADTQYF,TGTGCCAGCAGCGTAGGGGGACTAGGGGCAGATACGCAGTATTTT
TRBD1,TRBJ1-3,NA,TRBV11-3,CASSLDGTVATSDSGNTIYF,TGTGCCAGCAGCTTAGACGGGACAGTCGCAACGTCAGACTCTGGAAACACCATATATTTT
NA,TRBJ1-5,NA,TRBV19,CASSIPGVGNQPQHF,TGTGCCAGTAGTATTCCGGGGGTTGGCAATCAGCCCCAGCATTTT
TRBD1,TRBJ2-1,NA,TRBV27,CASSFLDRDNEQFF,TGTGCCAGCAGTTTTTTGGACAGGGACAATGAGCAGTTCTTC
NA,TRBJ2-2,many,TRBV27,CASSLTVNPGELFF,TGTGCCAGCAGTTTGACAGTAAACCCCGGGGAGCTGTTTTTT
TRBD1,TRBJ1-1,NA,TRBV5-1,CASSPIQGMKTEAFF,TGCGCCAGCAGTCCCATACAGGGGATGAAGACTGAAGCTTTCTTT
TRBD1,TRBJ2-6,few,TRBV6-6,CASTGTGAPGANVLTF,TGTGCCAGCACCGGGACAGGGGCCCCCGGGGCCAACGTCCTGACTTTC
NA,TRBJ1-2,NA,TRBV2,CASSAQVGRSNYGYTF,TGTGCCAGCAGTGCACAGGTCGGGAGGTCTAACTATGGCTACACCTTC
NA,TRBJ1-1,few,TRBV18,CASSPGAGMGEAFF,TGTGCCAGCTCACCAGGGGCAGGGATGGGTGAAGCTTTCTTT
TRBD1,TRBJ1-2,NA,TRBV7-9,CASSLGQGFYDYTF,TGTGCCAGCAGCCTGGGACAGGGGTTCTATGACTACACCTTC
NA,TRBJ1-2,few,TRBV2,CASSVDAGRYGYTF,TGTGCCAGCAGTGTTGACGCAGGGAGGTATGGCTACACCTTC
TRBD1,TRBJ1-5,few,TRBV15,CATSAGTGVPQHF,TGTGCCACCAGCGCTGGAACAGGGGTGCCCCAGCATTTT
NA,TRBJ1-1,NA,TRBV6-2/TRBV6-3,CASSWGGNTEAFF,TGTGCCAGCAGTTGGGGAGGGAACACTGAAGCTTTCTTT
NA,TRBJ2-5,NA,TRBV7-2,CASSFRGILAQETQYF,TGTGCCAGCAGCTTTCGTGGCATTCTGGCCCAAGAGACCCAGTACTTC
TRBD2,TRBJ2-7,NA,TRBV7-2,CASSLSSGGLYEQYF,TGTGCCAGCAGTCTTTCTAGCGGGGGGCTATACGAGCAGTACTTC
NA,TRBJ1-4,NA,TRBV28,CASSLYSGAGGEKLFF,TGTGCCAGCAGTTTATACTCAGGGGCGGGAGGGGAAAAACTGTTTTTT
NA,TRBJ1-1,NA,TRBV4-3,CASSQDGGGNTEAFF,TGCGCCAGCAGCCAAGATGGGGGGGGGAACACTGAAGCTTTCTTT
NA,TRBJ2-3,once,TRBV7-3,CASSWTGTDTQYF,TGTGCCAGCAGCTGGACAGGCACAGATACGCAGTATTTT
TRBD2,TRBJ2-2,NA,TRBV7-3,CASSLTSGANTGELFF,TGTGCCAGCAGCTTAACTAGCGGGGCGAACACCGGGGAGCTGTTTTTT
NA,TRBJ1-2,NA,TRBV9,CASSVTPVLESGGYTF,TGTGCCAGCAGCGTAACACCGGTTTTAGAGAGCGGGGGCTACACCTTC
NA,TRBJ1-1,NA,TRBV11-2,CASSLQQSSTEAFF,TGTGCCAGCAGCTTACAACAGAGCAGCACTGAAGCTTTCTTT
NA,TRBJ2-3,NA,TRBV7-2,CASSLAGFADTQYF,TGTGCCAGCAGCTTGGCGGGGTTCGCAGATACGCAGTATTTT
NA,TRBJ2-5,NA,TRBV11-3,CASSLRGMETQYF,TGTGCCAGCAGCTTAAGGGGGATGGAGACCCAGTACTTC